This TCR beta chain was observed in a study of blood T cell repertoires in COVID-19. Background on the study: From T cells, B-cell-depleted T cells, or PBMCs came the material, which was cDNA or gDNA.

From germline, CDR1 is GTSNPN and CDR2 SVGIG (reference sequence). The V end lost 3 bases, the J end lost 0 bases, and 12 bases lay between the germline ends. The CDR3 totals 15 residues. The authors' processing: By means of reference gene primer amplification, nucleated cell counts were estimated. Using immunoSEQ multiplex PCR, the repertoire was profiled, and TCRdb retains in-frame clones only, with some absent. D and trimming come from the DNA, and the V and J calls and clone size come from that table. The sample consists of about 210,000 clones, 92% of them appearing once. The specimen was peripheral blood. The origin of this receptor is a man aged 30-40 years with acute or convalescent COVID-19. The gene calls are TRBV30 and TRBJ1-5; D is perhaps TRBD1 (6 bases). The CDR3 loop reads CAWREGHNSNQPQHF. In DNA form, the CDR3 reads TGTGCCTGGAGAGAGGGACACAATAGCAATCAGCCCCAGCATTTT.